This entry lists 6 T cell receptor beta chains sequenced from one sample in a study of blood T cell repertoires in COVID-19. Assay: immunoSEQ multiplex PCR; the TCRdb copy retains only in-frame clones and omits some. In the table there are about 100,000 clones, around four fifths of which are singletons. Sequencing used peripheral blood. The receptors were sampled from a man between 70 and 80 years old with active or convalescent COVID-19.

Sample share makes this clone medium-sized (0.01 to 0.1%). The V gene is TRBV11-2, the J gene TRBJ2-1, with 7 bases lining up with TRBD2. The CDR3 length is 15 residues. Per the germline V gene, CDR1 is SGHAT and CDR2 is FQNNGV. Trimming cost V 0 bases and J 2 bases; bases outside gene matches: 1. The CDR3 is CASSLDRGAYNEQFF. The CDR3 DNA reads TGTGCCAGCAGCTTAGATCGGGGGGCCTACAATGAGCAGTTCTTC.

This sequence joins TRBV4-3 and TRBJ2-1; 8 nucleotides match TRBD2. V was pared by 1 base and J by 4 bases, with 3 bases of the junction left unmatched. In germline, CDR1 is LGHNA, CDR2 YSLEER. The CDR3 is 15 amino acids. The CDR3 region is CASSQVVAGYNEQFF. CDR3 bases: TGCGCCAGCAGCCAAGTGGTAGCGGGGTACAATGAGCAGTTCTTC.

This chain connects TRBV28 to TRBJ1-5; possible D gene TRBD1, 5 bases. The length of the CDR3 is 14 residues. Germline V gene sequence: CDR1 MDHEN, CDR2 SYDVKM. V lost 3 bases, J lost 6 bases, and 12 bases lay in between. The CDR3 nucleotides are TGTGCCAGCAGTTTTGGGGCCGTGCGTCAGCCCCAGCATTTT. Encoded protein: CASSFGAVRQPQHF.

This sequence joins TRBV2 and TRBJ1-3, with no clear D. The CDR3 runs 16 residues. CDR1 is SNHLY, CDR2 FYNNEI, per germline. Deletions cut 3 bases from V and 2 bases from J, with 14 bases between. The CDR3 nucleotides are TGTGCCAGCAGTGACCCTCGAGGGTCTACTGGAAACACCATATATTTT. Its translation is CASSDPRGSTGNTIYF. Drawing the rest from reference TRBV2 and TRBJ1-3, the complete variable domain is EPEVTQTPSHQVTQMGQEVILRCVPISNHLYFYWYRQILGQKVEFLVSFYNNEISEKSEIFDDQFSVERPDGSNFTLKIRSTKLEDSAMYFCASSDPRGSTGNTIYFGEGSWLTVV.

This chain connects TRBV5-1 to TRBJ2-7; the match to TRBD2 covers 9 bases. V lost 0 bases to trimming and J lost 1 base; unmatched junction nucleotides: 2. The CDR3 consists of 15 residues. Looked up from germline, CDR1 is SGHRS and CDR2 is YFSETQ. DNA of the CDR3: TGCGCCAGCAGCTTGGGGAGCGGGGGGTCCTACGAGCAGTACTTC. Its translation is CASSLGSGGSYEQYF.

The chain carries TRBV29-1 and TRBJ2-2; D possibly corresponds to TRBD1 (6 bases). CDR1 SQVTM and CDR2 ANQGSEA come from the germline V gene. There are 15 residues in the CDR3. V was trimmed by 4 bases and J by 0 bases, leaving 12 bases between them. The CDR3 region is CSVVAGVANTGELFF. CDR3 nucleotide sequence: TGCAGCGTTGTGGCAGGGGTCGCGAACACCGGGGAGCTGTTTTTT.